This T cell receptor (beta chain) was sequenced for a study of T cells in Graves' hyperthyroidism and ophthalmopathy. Study in general: Peripheral blood collection took place at initial diagnosis, before any treatment. General study results and limits: Most clonotypes expanded in thyroid above 0.001 were likewise present in blood.

Lactation, pregnancy, other autoimmune disease or uncontrolled infection led to exclusion of patients. Amplified regions were TCR beta CDR3 sequences from RNA transcripts. TCR CDR3 regions were first amplified by RT-PCR with HTBI primers. One entry per CDR3 protein, called by TCRdb with MiXCR from the multiplex PCR reads. Among some 350,000 distinct CDR3 sequences listed, roughly 25% were seen once. About this clonotype itself: The target antigen is unknown.

The CDR3 is 14 residues long. Between the trimmed V and J ends, which lost 3 bases and 7 bases, there was a span of 15 bases. This clonotype was sampled from a man aged 45-65 years with Graves' hyperthyroidism. The rearrangement joins TRBV12-3 or TRBV12-4 to TRBJ2-5; no reliable D call. The sequenced sample consisted of blood. In DNA, the CDR3 is TGTGCCAGCAGTTTGATACCTATTCCAGGGACCCAGTACTTC. Amino acid sequence: CASSLIPIPGTQYF.